The present T cell receptor beta chain was sequenced within a study of blood T cell repertoires in COVID-19 (dated by TCRdb to 2020 to 2021). About the study as a whole: Samples from collaborators originated in the United States, Italy and Spain and spanned both the acute and convalescent phases of COVID-19. Samples were obtained from the ongoing ImmuneRACE study (first 160 participants) and from about 1,300 subjects provided by 6 global collaborators. The repertoires were released in a freely available public database meant as a resource for research on the immune response to SARS-CoV-2. Subjects who had been exposed to COVID-19, were actively infected with it, or had recovered from it provided the deeply sampled blood TCRbeta repertoires that made up the dataset. The prospective study material was composed of cDNA or gDNA derived from T cells, B-cell-depleted T cells, or PBMCs. Where available, HLA class I and class II types were obtained from metadata supplied by the sample provider rather than from assay-based typing. The sample metadata nearly always contained a de-identified subject ID, COVID-19 status, age in years and sex.

In the germline V gene (reference sequence), CDR1 corresponds to LNHDA and CDR2 to SQIVND. Trimmed from V: 3 bases; trimmed from J: 6 bases; junction bases lacking a gene match: 8. The CDR3 covers 16 residues, taking in both the cysteine and the phenylalanine. Solely the CDR3 DNA is kept, with 48 bases framed from the first base. Note on this clone: The antigen this receptor binds is unknown. Nothing much larger sits one base from this clone, and base qualities are not available.

Participants in the prospective study were enrolled through a virtual design, were aged about 18 to 90 years, and lived in under 25 United States geographic areas. In the prospective study, cohorts were assigned on the basis of participant-reported clinical history obtained from a screening survey and a study questionnaire. Recovered participants in ImmuneRACE Cohort 3 were defined by two consecutive negative NP/OP PCR tests, clearance by a healthcare professional, or resolution of symptoms. Mobile phlebotomists in the prospective study collected whole blood, serum and a nasopharyngeal or oropharyngeal swab from every participant. Over a roughly two-month period, participants in the prospective study had the option of providing additional blood draws and questionnaires. Before DNA extraction, blood samples from the prospective study were shipped at room temperature or frozen. General findings and caveats noted by the study authors: How much clinical and demographic metadata was included differed by source and by participant, and the metadata was provided uncurated.

TCRbeta CDR3 regions were amplified from genomic DNA by means of the immunoSEQ Assay, a bias-controlled multiplex PCR. The study's processing was this. The number of nucleated cells in each sample was estimated by amplification of reference gene primers within the assay. To quantify the absolute abundance of each unique TCRbeta CDR3 rearrangement, sequence reads were collapsed and filtered. Productive Simpson clonality was computed per sample as the square root of Simpson's diversity index over productive rearrangements. Drawn from immuneACCESS, this table holds only the in-frame rearrangements with V and J called that TCRdb kept. Clones are partly lost; checked studies trace under half to an unresolved V gene and leave the rest unexplained. That table furnishes V, J and clone size, whereas the DNA furnished D and trimming. The table for this sample lists under 300,000 clones; 88% of them were counted only once. The ten largest make up about 3% of the sample.

The rearrangement joined TRBV19 to TRBJ1-5; 10 of the junction bases match TRBD1. The TCR was taken from a woman between 45 and 60 years old who had recovered from COVID-19. Sequencing was performed on PBMCs or T cells enriched from blood (not recorded which). The CDR3 sequence is CASSILGDRGAQPQHF. The nucleotide sequence reads as follows: TGTGCCAGTAGTATTTTGGGGGACAGGGGAGCTCAGCCCCAGCATTTT.